These 15 T cell receptor beta chains were sequenced from one sample in a study of blood T cell repertoires in COVID-19. Assay used: immunoSEQ multiplex PCR; TCRdb lists only in-frame clones, some missing. The sample consists of about 210,000 clones, about 89% of them appearing once. The sample taken for sequencing was peripheral blood. The receptor source for this set is a woman between 35 and 50 years old with acute or convalescent COVID-19.

This chain links TRBV9 with TRBJ2-3, with 10 bases fitting TRBD2. Trimming removed 4 bases from V and 5 bases from J; junction bases left unmatched: 16. Per the germline V gene, CDR1 is SGDLS and CDR2 is YYNGEE. CDR3 size: 18 residues. The CDR3 DNA reads as TGTGCCAGCAGCCCCTTATGGGGGAGCGGGGGGGCCGTAGATACGCAGTATTTT. This translates into CASSPLWGSGGAVDTQYF.

The genes are TRBV2 and TRBJ2-1, with 9 bases lining up with TRBD2. J was trimmed by 14 bases and V by 6 bases; bases with no gene match: 14. The CDR3 has 14 residues. From germline, CDR1 is SNHLY and CDR2 FYNNEI. The CDR3 nucleotides read TGTGCCAGCAGGGCCTCGCGGGGGGGCCTTAATGAGTTCTTC. It encodes CASRASRGGLNEFF.

This chain joins TRBV5-1 and TRBJ1-2, with a tentative D call TRBD1 (5 bases). The CDR3 sequence is 16 residues long. With 2 bases removed from V and 8 bases from J, the gap between germline ends came to 22 bases. Germline values: CDR1 SGHRS, CDR2 YFSETQ. DNA of the CDR3: TGCGCCAGCAGCTTTCGGAACAGGACCGGCGAGGAGGGCTACACCTTC. This codes for CASSFRNRTGEEGYTF.

The chain employs TRBV5-1 and TRBJ1-1, with 8 bases that match TRBD1. The CDR3 has 15 amino acids. J lost 0 bases, V lost 2 bases, and 3 bases had no gene match. CDR1 is SGHRS and CDR2 is YFSETQ in the germline V gene. The DNA of the CDR3 is TGCGCCAGCAGCTTACAGGGGGAGATGAACACTGAAGCTTTCTTT. Protein: CASSLQGEMNTEAFF.

This chain joins TRBV13 and TRBJ2-3, with D perhaps matching TRBD1 (6 bases). Between the trimmed V and J ends, which lost 5 bases and 0 bases, there was a span of 15 bases. This CDR3 comprises 16 residues. Germline CDR1 reads PRHDT; CDR2 reads FYEKMQ (reference sequence). This chain's CDR3 is CASSTGTPTSTDTQYF. The CDR3, as DNA: TGTGCCAGCAGCACAGGGACACCGACTAGCACAGATACGCAGTATTTT.

For this clone: The same CDR3 also results from other DNA sequences found in this sample. The chain employs TRBV4-1 and TRBJ1-5; perhaps TRBD1 as D (5 bases). Germline V gene lookup returns CDR1 MGHRA and CDR2 YSYEKL. The CDR3 is 15 residues long. With 0 bases removed from V and 1 base from J, the gap between germline ends came to 7 bases. CDR3 amino acids: CASSQDGGSNQPQHF. In DNA, the CDR3 is TGCGCCAGCAGCCAAGATGGGGGGAGCAATCAGCCCCAGCATTTT.

This clone was seen once. The chain employs TRBV18 and TRBJ2-1; 7 nucleotides match TRBD2. The CDR3 consists of 16 residues. Germline V gene sequence: CDR1 KGHSH, CDR2 LQKENI. V trimming: 6 bases; J trimming: 7 bases; junction bases outside the gene matches: 15. DNA for the CDR3: TGTGCCAGCTCCTCCCCCGACGGGGTGGGGGGGAATGAGCAGTTCTTC. Translation: CASSSPDGVGGNEQFF.

The chain combines TRBV10-1 with TRBJ1-1; TRBD1 matches at 11 bases. V was clipped by 7 bases and J by 7 bases; unmatched bases: 11. Looked up from germline, CDR1 is WNHNN and CDR2 is SYGVQD (reference sequence). The CDR3 length is 15 residues. The CDR3 coding sequence is TGCGCCAGCACCTCCGGGACAGGGGGGATTGGTGAAGCTTTCTTT. Translated: CASTSGTGGIGEAFF.

The chain couples TRBV13 to TRBJ2-1; TRBD2 aligns across 12 bases. The CDR3 is 17 residues long. CDR1 and CDR2 (germline): PRHDT, FYEKMQ (reference sequence). The V and J ends lost 5 bases and 5 bases, in that order; junction bases with no gene match: 10. DNA of the CDR3: TGTGCCAGCAGCCCCTCTAGCGGGGGGGGACGAAACAATGAGCAGTTCTTC. Residues: CASSPSSGGGRNNEQFF.

This clone was found once. This chain links TRBV5-6 with TRBJ1-1, with 8 bases matching TRBD1. The CDR3 is 14 residues long. With V trimmed by 0 bases and J by 3 bases, 1 base remained unmatched. CDR1 is SGHDT, CDR2 YYEEEE, per germline. The CDR3 nucleotides are TGTGCCAGCAGCTTGGACAGGGGGGACACTGAAGCTTTCTTT. Residues: CASSLDRGDTEAFF.

The chain links TRBV5-1 to TRBJ1-1, with D possibly TRBD1 on 6 matching bases. CDR1 is SGHRS, CDR2 YFSETQ, per germline. CDR3 length: 22 amino acids. The ends were cut back, 7 bases at V and 1 base at J, with 38 bases in the middle. CDR3: CASQPTSSSLTGIRTGNTEAFF. As DNA, the CDR3 is TGCGCCAGCCAGCCAACCAGCAGCTCCCTGACAGGAATTAGAACAGGGAACACTGAAGCTTTCTTT.

This clone was counted only a few times. The CDR3 here is CASSLLAGGSTEAFF. CDR3 in DNA: TGCGCCAGCAGCTTGTTGGCAGGGGGATCCACTGAAGCTTTCTTT. The V gene is TRBV5-1, the J gene TRBJ1-1; 7 nucleotides agree with TRBD1. The junction had 7 bases not matched to a gene; V was cut back by 1 base and J by 4 bases. From germline, CDR1 is SGHRS and CDR2 YFSETQ. CDR3 length equals 15 residues.

The CDR3 region has the DNA TGTGCCAGCAGCCAACCGGGACTAGCGGGGATCGAGACCCAGTACTTC. Residues: CASSQPGLAGIETQYF. This chain joins TRBV3-1 (or the pseudogene TRBV3-2) and TRBJ2-5; 13 bases agree with TRBD2. Germline CDR1 reads LGHDT; CDR2 reads YNNKEL (reference sequence). The CDR3 is 16 amino acids. With V trimmed by 2 bases and J by 5 bases, 5 bases remained unmatched.

The chain employs TRBV6-1 and TRBJ2-3; tentatively, D is TRBD1 (5 bases). Trimming cost V 0 bases and J 1 base, with 8 bases left between them. The germline V gene has CDR1 MNHNS and CDR2 SASEGT. The CDR3 loop spans 15 amino acids. CDR3 DNA sequence: TGTGCCAGCAGTGAAGCCCTACAGGGCACAGATACGCAGTATTTT. Amino acids: CASSEALQGTDTQYF.

The V gene is TRBV30, the J gene TRBJ2-1, with a tentative D call TRBD1 (5 bases). This CDR3 contains 14 residues. The V end lost 7 bases, the J end lost 0 bases, and 13 bases lay between the germline ends. Germline-derived CDR1 and CDR2 are GTSNPN and SVGIG (reference sequence). This CDR3 is CALQEPHSYNEQFF. For the CDR3, the DNA is TGTGCCTTACAGGAGCCACACTCCTACAATGAGCAGTTCTTC. Full variable domain (outside the CDR3, taken from reference TRBV30 and TRBJ2-1): SQTIHQWPATLVQPVGSPLSLECTVEGTSNPNLYWYRQAAGRGLQLLFYSVGIGQISSEVPQNLSASRPQDRQFILSSKKLLLSDSGFYLCALQEPHSYNEQFFGPGTRLTVL.